The 17 T cell receptor beta chains below come from one sample, sequenced in a study of neurological immune-mediated disorders. Via MiXCR, TCRdb re-called the 5' RACE reads, giving one row per CDR3 protein. Among around 56,000 distinct CDR3 sequences listed, more than 20% were seen once. Indicated time point: technical triplicate 2. The sample consisted of PBMCs. All receptors derive from a man aged 55 to 70 with HTLV-1-associated myelopathy (HAM/TSP).

The chain joins TRBV4-3 to TRBJ2-1; D not resolved. Germline loops: CDR1 LGHNA, CDR2 YSLEER. The CDR3 is made up of 16 amino acids. Between the trimmed V and J ends, which lost 0 bases and 4 bases, there was a span of 13 bases. This CDR3 is CASSQDGIGRYNEQFF. DNA for the CDR3: TGCGCCAGCAGCCAAGATGGGATCGGGCGGTACAATGAGCAGTTCTTC.

Many counts were recorded for this clonotype. The chain carries TRBV20-1 and TRBJ2-5; possibly TRBD1 for D (5 bases). Trimming took off 0 bases at V and 5 bases at J, with 16 bases between the two ends. This CDR3 region has 15 residues. Germline V lookup: CDR1 DFQATT, CDR2 SNEGSKA (reference sequence). Here the CDR3 DNA reads TGCAGTGCTAGAGATGTTGAGACAGTGGGGGAGACCCAGTACTTC. Encoded protein: CSARDVETVGETQYF.

Worth noting for this clonotype: Germline is not matched at one junction end, which may reflect a read error. The rearrangement uses TRBV11-1 and TRBJ2-7; D is possibly TRBD1 or TRBD2 (5 bases each). The CDR3 runs to 13 residues. Per the germline V gene, CDR1 is SGHAT and CDR2 is FQDESV (reference sequence). CDR3 residues: CASSWGSSNEQYF. CDR3 sequence (DNA): TGTGCCAGCAGCTGGGGGTCCTCCAACGAGCAGTACTTC.

CDR3 in amino acids: CASSISSGGDTEAFF. The DNA for the CDR3 is TGCGCCAGCAGTATTTCTAGCGGGGGTGACACTGAAGCTTTCTTT. The rearrangement links TRBV5-1 to TRBJ1-1; TRBD1 is a possible D gene (5 bases). Germline V lookup: CDR1 SGHRS, CDR2 YFSETQ. The CDR3 totals 15 residues. V was pared by 5 bases and J by 3 bases, with 17 bases between. Full variable domain (remainder filled in from reference TRBV5-1 and TRBJ1-1): KAGVTQTPRYLIKTRGQQVTLSCSPISGHRSVSWYQQTPGQGLQFLFEYFSETQRNKGNFPGRFSGRQFSNSRSEMNVSTLELGDSALYLCASSISSGGDTEAFFGQGTRLTVV.

This CDR3 is CASSPTGSPSYEQFF. DNA for the CDR3: TGTGCCAGCAGCCCGACAGGGAGTCCATCCTATGAGCAGTTCTTC. The rearrangement links TRBV7-6 to TRBJ2-1; 7 bases are a match to TRBD1. CDR1 and CDR2 (germline): SGHVS, FNYEAQ. The CDR3 extends over 15 amino acids. J gave up 8 bases and V 5 bases, and 12 bases lay outside the gene matches.

This clonotype has a count of ten or more. The gene calls are TRBV5-1 and TRBJ2-2; D gene uncertain. The CDR3 length is 13 residues. Germline CDR1 SGHRS, CDR2 YFSETQ. Trimming left V 0 bases short and J 4 bases short, with 4 bases between. The CDR3 DNA reads TGCGCCAGCAGCTTGGACGGCACCGGGGAGCTGTTTTTT. It is translated as CASSLDGTGELFF.

This clonotype came up many times. This chain links TRBV5-5 with TRBJ2-5; 8 bases match TRBD1. V was clipped by 4 bases and J by 2 bases; unmatched bases: 7. The CDR3 runs to 15 residues. Germline CDR1 and CDR2: SGHKS and YYEKEE (reference sequence). CDR3 sequence: CASSHKGQGQETQYF. Here the CDR3 DNA reads TGTGCCAGCAGCCATAAAGGACAGGGTCAAGAGACCCAGTACTTC.

A few counts support this clonotype. The CDR3 loop reads CSARDPGGKTEAFF. CDR3 DNA sequence: TGCAGTGCTAGAGATCCAGGGGGCAAGACTGAAGCTTTCTTT. This chain joins TRBV20-1 and TRBJ1-1, with 8 bases lining up with TRBD1. V gave up 0 bases and J gave up 5 bases; unmatched junction bases: 5. The CDR3 is made up of 14 amino acids. Germline CDR1 reads DFQATT; CDR2 reads SNEGSKA (reference sequence).

The table lists this clonotype with many counts. The chain carries TRBV5-1 and TRBJ1-1; tentatively, D is TRBD1 (5 bases). Germline V CDR1 and CDR2: SGHRS, YFSETQ. Trimming pared 8 bases from V and 12 bases from J, leaving 17 bases between. The CDR3 totals 11 residues. CDR3 in amino acids: CASDEGGVSFF. The CDR3 nucleotides are TGCGCCAGTGACGAAGGAGGGGTTTCTTTCTTT. The whole variable domain, filled in from reference TRBV5-1 and TRBJ1-1, reads KAGVTQTPRYLIKTRGQQVTLSCSPISGHRSVSWYQQTPGQGLQFLFEYFSETQRNKGNFPGRFSGRQFSNSRSEMNVSTLELGDSALYLCASDEGGVSFFGQGTRLTVV.

There are many counts of this clonotype. The chain carries TRBV7-2 and TRBJ1-4, with D hard to call. Germline-derived CDR1 and CDR2 are SGHTA and FQGNSA. The CDR3 sequence is 13 residues long. Between the trimmed V and J ends, which lost 2 bases and 5 bases, there was a span of 6 bases. CDR3 DNA: TGTGCCAGCAGCTTACTGATCAATGAAAAACTGTTTTTT. Translation gives CASSLLINEKLFF.

The rearrangement links TRBV20-1 to TRBJ2-6; D is uncertain. The CDR3 loop spans 13 amino acids. The germline V gene has CDR1 DFQATT and CDR2 SNEGSKA (reference sequence). Trimming took 1 base from V and 2 from J, leaving 3 bases between them. For the CDR3, the DNA is TGCAGTGCTAGAGCCACTGGGGCCAACGTCCTGACTTTC. The encoded protein is CSARATGANVLTF.

This clonotype was counted ten times or more. The chain carries TRBV20-1 and TRBJ2-3, with 7 bases identical to TRBD1. The CDR3 runs to 14 residues. CDR1 is DFQATT and CDR2 is SNEGSKA in the germline V gene (reference sequence). After removal of 6 bases from V and 1 base from J, the junction contained 7 bases not matched to a gene. Written as DNA, the CDR3 is TGCAGTGCCCGAGGTACAGGGGGCACAGATACGCAGTATTTT. This gives the protein CSARGTGGTDTQYF.

This clonotype was observed many times. This chain uses TRBV7-6 with TRBJ2-3; 9 bases map to TRBD1. This CDR3 has 15 amino acids. V dropped 4 bases and J dropped 5; count of bases not matched to a gene: 7. CDR1 is SGHVS, CDR2 FNYEAQ, per germline. CDR3 region: CASSYTGTGRDTQYF. Here the CDR3 DNA reads TGTGCCAGCAGCTACACCGGGACAGGGAGAGATACGCAGTATTTT.

J is TRBJ2-1 and V is TRBV7-3; 10 bases are a match to TRBD2. From germline, CDR1 is SGHTA and CDR2 FQGTGA. The V gene end was trimmed by 2 bases and the J gene end by 3 bases; junction bases not matched to a gene: 10. The CDR3 totals 18 residues. Written as DNA, the CDR3 is TGTGCCAGCAGCTTATGGCCTAGCGGGAGAGGATACTACAATGAGCAGTTCTTC. Residues: CASSLWPSGRGYYNEQFF.

This clonotype was picked up many times. The J gene is TRBJ2-1, the V gene TRBV5-6, with 10 bases aligning to TRBD2. The germline V gene has CDR1 SGHDT and CDR2 YYEEEE. V lost 5 bases to trimming and J lost 7 bases; unmatched junction nucleotides: 9. This CDR3 region has 15 residues. The DNA for the CDR3 is TGTGCCAGCAGTCTAAGCGGGAGGGTGCGGAATGAGCAGTTCTTC. Protein: CASSLSGRVRNEQFF.

This clonotype was found many times. The rearrangement joins TRBV24-1 to TRBJ2-7, with 8 positions matching TRBD1. The ends lost 6 bases at V and 2 bases at J; junction bases unmatched: 5. This CDR3 contains 14 residues. Germline CDR1 reads KGHDR; CDR2 reads SFDVKD. The CDR3 sequence: CATSPGGQTYEQYF. CDR3 sequence (DNA): TGTGCCACCAGTCCAGGGGGCCAAACCTACGAGCAGTACTTC.

This clonotype has a count of ten or more. The genes are TRBV24-1 and TRBJ1-2; D is uncertain. The V and J ends lost 3 bases and 6 bases respectively, with 13 bases between them. This CDR3 spans 14 amino acids. Germline V gives CDR1 KGHDR, CDR2 SFDVKD. CDR3: CATSDGRGIHGYTF. The CDR3 coding sequence is TGTGCCACCAGTGATGGAAGAGGGATCCATGGCTACACCTTC.